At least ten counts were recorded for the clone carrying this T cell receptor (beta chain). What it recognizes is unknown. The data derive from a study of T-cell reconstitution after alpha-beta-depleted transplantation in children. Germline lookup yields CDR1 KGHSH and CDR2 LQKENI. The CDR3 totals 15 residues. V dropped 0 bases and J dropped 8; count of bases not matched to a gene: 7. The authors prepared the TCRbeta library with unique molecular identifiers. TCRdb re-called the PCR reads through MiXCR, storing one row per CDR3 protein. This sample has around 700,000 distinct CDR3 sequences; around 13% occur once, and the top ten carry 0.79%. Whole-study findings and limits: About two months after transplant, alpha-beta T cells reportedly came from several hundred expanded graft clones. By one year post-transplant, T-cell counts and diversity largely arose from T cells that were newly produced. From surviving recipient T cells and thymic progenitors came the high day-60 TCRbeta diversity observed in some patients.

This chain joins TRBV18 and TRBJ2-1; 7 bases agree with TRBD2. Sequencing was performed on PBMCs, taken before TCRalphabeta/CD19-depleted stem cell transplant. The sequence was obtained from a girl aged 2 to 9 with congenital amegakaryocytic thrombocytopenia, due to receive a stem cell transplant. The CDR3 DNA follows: TGTGCCAGCTCACCACCGGGCGGGAGTAGGGATGAGCAGTTCTTC. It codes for CASSPPGGSRDEQFF.